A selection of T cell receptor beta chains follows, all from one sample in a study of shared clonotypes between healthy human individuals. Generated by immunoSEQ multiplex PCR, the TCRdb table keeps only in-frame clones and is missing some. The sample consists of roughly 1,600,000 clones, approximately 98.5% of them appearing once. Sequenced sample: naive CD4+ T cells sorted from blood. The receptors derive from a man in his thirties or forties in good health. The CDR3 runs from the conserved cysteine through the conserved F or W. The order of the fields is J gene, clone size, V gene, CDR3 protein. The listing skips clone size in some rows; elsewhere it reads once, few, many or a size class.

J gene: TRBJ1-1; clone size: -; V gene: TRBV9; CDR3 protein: CASSVANENTEAFF
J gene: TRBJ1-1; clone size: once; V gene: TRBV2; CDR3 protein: CATHRDTEAFF
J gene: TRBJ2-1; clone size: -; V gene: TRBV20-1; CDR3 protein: CSASRVEQFF
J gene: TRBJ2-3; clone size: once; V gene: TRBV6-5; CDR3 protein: CASSYVSSTDTQYF
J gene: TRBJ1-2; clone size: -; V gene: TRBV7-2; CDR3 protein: CASSFRPSDRAEEGYTF
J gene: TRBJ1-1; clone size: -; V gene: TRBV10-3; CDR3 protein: CAIRDRGLTEAFF
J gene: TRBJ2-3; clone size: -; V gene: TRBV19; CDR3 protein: CASSTTGLAGNTDTQYF
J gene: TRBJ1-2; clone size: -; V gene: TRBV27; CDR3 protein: CASSPHGSGGYTF
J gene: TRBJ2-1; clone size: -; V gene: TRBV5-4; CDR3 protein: CASSLKKPSYILNEQFF
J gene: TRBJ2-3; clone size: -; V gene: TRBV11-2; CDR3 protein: CASSFRLTDTQYF
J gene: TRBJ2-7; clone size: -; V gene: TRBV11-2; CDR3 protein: CASSLLQGDRAYEQYF
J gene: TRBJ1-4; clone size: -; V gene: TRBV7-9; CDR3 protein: CASSLGRPGGEKLFF
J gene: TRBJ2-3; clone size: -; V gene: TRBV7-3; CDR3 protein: CASSLTGTGRTDTQYF
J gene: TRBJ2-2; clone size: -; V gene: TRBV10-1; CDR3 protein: CASSEQGWAGELFF
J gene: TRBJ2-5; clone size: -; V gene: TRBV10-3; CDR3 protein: CAISGGEETQYF
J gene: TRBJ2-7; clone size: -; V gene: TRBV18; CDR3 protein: CASSPPTGGLYEQYF
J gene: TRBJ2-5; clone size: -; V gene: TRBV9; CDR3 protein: CASSVMNGGKETQYF
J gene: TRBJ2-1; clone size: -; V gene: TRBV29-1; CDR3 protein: CSVDRTGLYNEQFF
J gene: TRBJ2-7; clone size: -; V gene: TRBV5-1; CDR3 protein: CASSSAWETYEQYF
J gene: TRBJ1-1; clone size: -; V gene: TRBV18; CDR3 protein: CASSLLVTGGKEWVNTEAFF
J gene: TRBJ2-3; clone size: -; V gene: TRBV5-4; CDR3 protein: CASSGTRLNTDTQYF
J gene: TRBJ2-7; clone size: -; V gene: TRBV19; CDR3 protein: CASSIPGLAGVEQYF
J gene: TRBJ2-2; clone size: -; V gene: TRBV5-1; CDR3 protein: CASSPGLAGVQYTGELFF
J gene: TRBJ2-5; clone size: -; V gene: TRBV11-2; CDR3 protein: CASSLGLRANQETQYF
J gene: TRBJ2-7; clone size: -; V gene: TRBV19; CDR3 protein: CASSPPPGHGAYEQYF
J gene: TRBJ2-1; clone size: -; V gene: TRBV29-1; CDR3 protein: CSVLPIRGLDRATYNEQFF
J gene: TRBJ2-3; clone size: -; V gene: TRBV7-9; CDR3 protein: CASHGLGFGTQYF
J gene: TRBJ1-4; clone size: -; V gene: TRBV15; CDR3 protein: CATSTLRGREKLFF
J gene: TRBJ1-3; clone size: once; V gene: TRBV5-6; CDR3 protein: CASSKELTGSSGNTIYF
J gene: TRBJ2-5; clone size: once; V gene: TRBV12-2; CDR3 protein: CASRQSRLGLWGETQYF
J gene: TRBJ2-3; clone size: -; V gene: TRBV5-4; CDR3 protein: CASSLVQASTDTQYF
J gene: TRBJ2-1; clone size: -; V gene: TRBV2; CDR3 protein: CASSEEASGYNEQFF
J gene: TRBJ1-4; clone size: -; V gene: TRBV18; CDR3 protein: CASSPTGTGEKLFF
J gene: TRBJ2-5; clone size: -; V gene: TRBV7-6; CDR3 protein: CASSLVPEQYQETQYF
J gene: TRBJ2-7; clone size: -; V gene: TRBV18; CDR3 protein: CASSPSGSNYEQYF
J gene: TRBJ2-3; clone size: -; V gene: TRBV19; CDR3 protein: CASSRREGLGTDTQYF
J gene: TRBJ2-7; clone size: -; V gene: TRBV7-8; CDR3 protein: CASSLFLAGGINEQYF
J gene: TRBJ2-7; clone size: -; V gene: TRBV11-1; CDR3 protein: CASRLDKSEQYF
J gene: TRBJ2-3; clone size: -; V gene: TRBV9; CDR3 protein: CASSVAKGSTDTQYF
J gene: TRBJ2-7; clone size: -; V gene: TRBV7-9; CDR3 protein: CASSARSSDEQYF
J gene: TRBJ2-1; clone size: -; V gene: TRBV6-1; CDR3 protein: CASSATSGRAADEQFF
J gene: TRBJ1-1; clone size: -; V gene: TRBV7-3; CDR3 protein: CASSFRPGTEAFF
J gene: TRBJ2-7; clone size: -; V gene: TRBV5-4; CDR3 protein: CASSLGDSNYEQYF
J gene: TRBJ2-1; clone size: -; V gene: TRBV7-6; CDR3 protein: CASSSGLAGAYNEQFF
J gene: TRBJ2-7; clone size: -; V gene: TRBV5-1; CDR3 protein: CASSPWGPSSYEQYF
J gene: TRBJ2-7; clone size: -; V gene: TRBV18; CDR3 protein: CASSQGTYEQYF
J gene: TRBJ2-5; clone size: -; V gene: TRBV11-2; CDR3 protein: CASSLTAGKETQYF
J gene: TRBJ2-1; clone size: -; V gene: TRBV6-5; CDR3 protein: CASSYESGRFFVEQFF
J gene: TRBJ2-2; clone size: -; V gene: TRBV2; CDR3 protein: CASTQGQRGAGELFF
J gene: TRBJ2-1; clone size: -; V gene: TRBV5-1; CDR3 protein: CASSFTGSNEQFF
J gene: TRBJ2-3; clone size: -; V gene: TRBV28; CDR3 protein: CASSLSMRGRDTQYF
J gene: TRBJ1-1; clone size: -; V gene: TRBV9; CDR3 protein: CASSVDGQGALKSEAFF
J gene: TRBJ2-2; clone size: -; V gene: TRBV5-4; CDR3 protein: CASSLAVQGAGELFF
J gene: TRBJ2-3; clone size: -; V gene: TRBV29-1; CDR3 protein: CSVAPGLAGVGTDTQYF
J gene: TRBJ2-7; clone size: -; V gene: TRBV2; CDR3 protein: CASSETSGSYEQYF
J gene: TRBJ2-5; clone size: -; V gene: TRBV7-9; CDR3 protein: CASSYPATGGGRETQYF
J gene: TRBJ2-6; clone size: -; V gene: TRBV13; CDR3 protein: CASSLRQRRGLEGDSGANVLTF
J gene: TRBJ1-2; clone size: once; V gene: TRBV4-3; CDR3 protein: CASSQESRDRGNYGYTF
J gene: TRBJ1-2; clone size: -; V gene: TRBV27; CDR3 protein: CASSQRWAEHQDPYGYTF
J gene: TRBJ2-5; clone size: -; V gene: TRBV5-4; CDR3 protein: CASSLDGETQYF